Sequencing of this T cell receptor (beta chain) was carried out in a study of shared clonotypes between healthy human individuals. Every immunoSEQ plate was one replicate of a subset's evenly spread DNA. Profiling relied on immunoSEQ multiplex PCR, and the TCRdb table lists in-frame clones only, not all of them. The table shows approximately 2,000,000 clones, with just under 95% occurring only once. The CDR3 runs 13 residues. Per germline, CDR1 GTSNPN and CDR2 SVGIG (reference sequence). Trimming took 5 bases from V and 4 from J; bases not matched to a gene: 6. The chain couples TRBV30 to TRBJ2-3; TRBD1 aligns across 7 bases. The TCR comes from a man aged 18 to 30 in good health. Some clones in this sample may be carry-over from other donors' samples. The sample consisted of naive CD4+ T cells from PBMCs. Specified subset: CD45RA+ positively selected. The CDR3 DNA reads TGTGCCTGGGACAGGGTGAAGGCAGATACGCAGTATTTT. This translates into CAWDRVKADTQYF.